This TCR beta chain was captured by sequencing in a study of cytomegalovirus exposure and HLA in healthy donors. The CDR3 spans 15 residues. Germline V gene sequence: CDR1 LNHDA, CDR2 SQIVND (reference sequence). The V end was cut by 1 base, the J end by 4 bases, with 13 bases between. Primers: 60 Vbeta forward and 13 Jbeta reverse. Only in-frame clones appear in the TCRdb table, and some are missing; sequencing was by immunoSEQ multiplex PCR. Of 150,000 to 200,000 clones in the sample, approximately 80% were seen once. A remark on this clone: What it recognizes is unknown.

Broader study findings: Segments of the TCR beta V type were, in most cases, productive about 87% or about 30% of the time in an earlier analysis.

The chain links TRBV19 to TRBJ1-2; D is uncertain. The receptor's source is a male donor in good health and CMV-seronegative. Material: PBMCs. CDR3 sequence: CASSIGGGQLYGYTF. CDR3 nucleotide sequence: TGTGCCAGTAGTATAGGAGGTGGTCAACTCTATGGCTACACCTTC.